This TCR beta chain comes out of a study of blood T cell repertoires in COVID-19. In the study overall: Samples taken during acute and convalescent COVID-19 were collected in the United States, Italy and Spain.

Trimming shortened V by 4 bases and J by 2 bases, and 11 bases separated the two germline ends. This CDR3 has 14 amino acids. CDR1 is SGHNT and CDR2 is YYREEE in the germline V gene (reference sequence). The table came from immunoSEQ multiplex PCR; TCRdb's copy has only in-frame clones and leaves some out. The sample includes about 83,000 clones, roughly 80% of them seen just once. This clone was seen once. The chain combines TRBV5-4 with TRBJ2-3; no definite D call. Sequencing was performed on peripheral blood. The receptor comes from a woman older than 75 with acute or convalescent COVID-19. The CDR3 region is CASSRGIATDTQYF. DNA of the CDR3: TGTGCCAGCAGCCGAGGAATTGCCACAGATACGCAGTATTTT. Drawing the rest from reference TRBV5-4 and TRBJ2-3, the complete variable domain is ETGVTQSPTHLIKTRGQQVTLRCSSQSGHNTVSWYQQALGQGPQFIFQYYREEENGRGNFPPRFSGLQFPNYSSELNVNALELDDSALYLCASSRGIATDTQYFGPGTRLTVL.